This passage covers 21 T cell receptor beta chains from one sample sequenced in a study of OX40 agonist ivuxolimab in advanced cancers. Libraries were prepared by immunoSEQ multiplex PCR; TCRdb keeps only in-frame clonotypes and omits some of them. The sample contains about 68,000 clones, about 84% of which appear only once. The material was CD4+ or CD8+ T cells sorted from blood, obtained in a trial of the OX40 agonist ivuxolimab. The receptors here all came from an adult with an advanced solid tumor such as melanoma, head and neck, liver or kidney cancer.

The rearrangement uses TRBV5-6 and TRBJ2-4; D ambiguous. This CDR3 has 14 amino acids. Germline-derived CDR1 and CDR2 are SGHDT and YYEEEE. V was pared by 2 bases and J by 0 bases, with 6 bases between. CDR3 nucleotide sequence: TGTGCCAGCAGCTTAGGCATAGCCAAAAACATTCAGTACTTC. Its translation: CASSLGIAKNIQYF.

The genes are TRBV25-1 and TRBJ1-1, with D possibly being TRBD1 (6 bases). The V gene lost 0 bases and the J gene lost 5 bases, with 10 bases spanning the gap. The CDR3 extends over 14 amino acids. Germline V gene data show CDR1 as MGHDK and CDR2 as SYGVNS. The CDR3 DNA is TGTGCCAGCAGTGAATACAGCAGGGGAACTGAAGCTTTCTTT. It encodes CASSEYSRGTEAFF.

The V call is TRBV4-2, the J call TRBJ2-7, with a weak D call TRBD1 (6 bases). Trimming removed 2 bases from V and 2 bases from J, with 13 bases in between. The germline gives CDR1 LGHNA, CDR2 YNFKEQ. The CDR3 contains 15 residues. The CDR3 here is CASSQQRTATYEQYF. As DNA, the CDR3 is TGTGCCAGCAGCCAACAAAGGACAGCCACCTACGAGCAGTACTTC.

The chain uses TRBV7-3 and TRBJ2-6, with D unresolved. CDR3 size: 16 residues. Trimming removed 2 bases at V and 0 bases at J, with 8 bases between. Germline V gene sequence: CDR1 SGHTA, CDR2 FQGTGA. The CDR3 coding sequence is TGTGCCAGCAGCTTATATCCGTCCTCTGGGGCCAACGTCCTGACTTTC. As protein: CASSLYPSSGANVLTF.

V gene TRBV5-1 combines with J gene TRBJ2-2; D call uncertain. Between the trimmed V and J ends, which lost 0 bases and 0 bases, there was a span of 3 bases. Per germline, CDR1 SGHRS and CDR2 YFSETQ. The CDR3 runs to 14 residues. CDR3 sequence: CASSLGANTGELFF. DNA of the CDR3: TGCGCCAGCAGCTTGGGCGCGAACACCGGGGAGCTGTTTTTT.

CDR3 protein: CASSERYEQYF. In DNA form, the CDR3 reads TGTGCCAGCAGTGAACGTTACGAGCAGTACTTC. This chain connects TRBV6-5 to TRBJ2-7; no reliable D call. The CDR3 contains 11 residues. CDR1 and CDR2 from the germline V gene are MNHEY and SVGAGI. Trimming pared 5 bases from V and 4 bases from J, leaving 6 bases between.

The V and J genes are TRBV7-9 and TRBJ1-1; 9 bases are shared with TRBD1. CDR1 SEHNR and CDR2 FQNEAQ come from the germline V gene (reference sequence). Trimming cost V 4 bases and J 4 bases; bases outside gene matches: 7. This CDR3 is built from 15 residues. The DNA of the CDR3 is TGTGCCAGCAGCTCACAGGGGGCGATGGGCACTGAAGCTTTCTTT. Translated: CASSSQGAMGTEAFF. Supplemented by reference TRBV7-9 and TRBJ1-1, the full variable domain reads DTGVSQNPRHKITKRGQNVTFRCDPISEHNRLYWYRQTLGQGPEFLTYFQNEAQLEKSRLLSDRFSAERPKGSFSTLEIQRTEQGDSAMYLCASSSQGAMGTEAFFGQGTRLTVV.

The chain recombines TRBV5-1 with TRBJ2-1; 7 nucleotides agree with TRBD1. Trimming at V came to 3 bases and at J to 8 bases, leaving 8 bases not matched to a gene. The V gene's germline CDR1 is SGHRS and CDR2 YFSETQ. This CDR3 region has 14 residues. CDR3 sequence reads: CASSYGQEVDEQFF. CDR3 in DNA: TGCGCCAGCAGCTATGGACAGGAGGTCGATGAGCAGTTCTTC.

The V gene is TRBV19, the J gene TRBJ1-1; tentatively, D is TRBD1 (6 bases). The V gene's germline CDR1 is LNHDA and CDR2 SQIVND (reference sequence). The CDR3 covers 14 residues. Trimming took off 11 bases at V and 4 bases at J, with 20 bases between the two ends. Here the CDR3 DNA reads TGTGCCGCGAGGCGGGGGGCGTACGTCACTGAAGCTTTCTTT. Its protein product is CAARRGAYVTEAFF.

The chain joins TRBV19 to TRBJ1-2; TRBD1 matches at 9 bases. The CDR3 runs to 17 residues. V was clipped by 2 bases and J by 8 bases; unmatched bases: 15. CDR1 and CDR2 (germline): LNHDA, SQIVND (reference sequence). CDR3 DNA: TGTGCCAGTAGTATATCTTACAGGGGGCGCATGATAGCCGGCTACACCTTC. Its protein product is CASSISYRGRMIAGYTF.

This sequence joins TRBV18 and TRBJ2-1; 8 nucleotides agree with TRBD2. Germline trimming cut 1 base from V and 0 bases from J; bases unmatched to any gene: 5. The V gene's germline CDR1 is KGHSH and CDR2 LQKENI. The CDR3 has 17 residues. This chain's CDR3 is CASSPRTSGNSYNEQFF. As DNA, the CDR3 is TGTGCCAGCTCACCACGTACTAGCGGAAACTCCTACAATGAGCAGTTCTTC. Variable domain in full (rest from reference TRBV18 and TRBJ2-1): NAGVMQNPRHLVRRRGQEARLRCSPMKGHSHVYWYRQLPEEGLKFMVYLQKENIIDESGMPKERFSAEFPKEGPSILRIQQVVRGDSAAYFCASSPRTSGNSYNEQFFGPGTRLTVL.

The CDR3 spells CAWSGTGQGAYTQYF. As DNA, the CDR3 is TGTGCCTGGAGTGGCACCGGACAGGGGGCATATACGCAGTATTTT. The chain links TRBV30 to TRBJ2-3; 11 bases are shared with TRBD1. This CDR3 is 15 amino acids long. Per germline, CDR1 GTSNPN and CDR2 SVGIG (reference sequence). The V gene end was trimmed by 1 base and the J gene end by 7 bases; junction bases not matched to a gene: 7.

The chain couples TRBV6-1 to TRBJ2-3; D may be TRBD1 (5 bases). Germline V gene lookup returns CDR1 MNHNS and CDR2 SASEGT. The germline V and J ends were trimmed by 7 bases and 0 bases, with 11 bases remaining between them. There are 14 residues in the CDR3. CDR3 bases: TGTGCCAGCAAACTACAGGAGAGCACAGATACGCAGTATTTT. This encodes CASKLQESTDTQYF.

V is TRBV19 and J is TRBJ1-2, with D unclear. Trimming took off 5 bases at V and 0 bases at J, with 10 bases between the two ends. Germline lookup yields CDR1 LNHDA and CDR2 SQIVND (reference sequence). The CDR3 loop spans 14 amino acids. CDR3 nucleotide sequence: TGTGCCAGTAGTCTTCAGAGCTCTAACTATGGCTACACCTTC. Its translation: CASSLQSSNYGYTF. The full variable domain, with the rest looked up from reference TRBV19 and TRBJ1-2, is DGGITQSPKYLFRKEGQNVTLSCEQNLNHDAMYWYRQDPGQGLRLIYYSQIVNDFQKGDIAEGYSVSREKKESFPLTVTSAQKNPTAFYLCASSLQSSNYGYTFGSGTRLTVV.

Concerning this clone: A read error may account for a junction end that differs from germline. CDR3: CASRARAISGANVLTF. CDR3 sequence (DNA): TGTGCGAGCAGGGCTAGGGCAATCTCTGGGGCCAACGTCCTGACTTTC. The chain has TRBV11-2 and TRBJ2-6, with D possibly being TRBD1 (5 bases). Germline CDR1 and CDR2: SGHAT and FQNNGV. The CDR3 is 16 amino acids.

V is TRBV25-1 and J is TRBJ2-2, with 13 nucleotides matching TRBD2. Germline V gene data show CDR1 as MGHDK and CDR2 as SYGVNS. J lost 6 bases, V lost 8 bases, and 6 bases had no gene match. The CDR3 length is 15 residues. CDR3 nucleotides: TGTGCCAGCGGACTAGCGGGAGTGAAGGCCGGGGAGCTGTTTTTT. It codes for CASGLAGVKAGELFF.

The DNA for the CDR3 is TGTGCCAGCAGCCCCGGGACAGGTTTGGGCAATCAGCCCCAGCATTTT. It specifies CASSPGTGLGNQPQHF. The V gene is TRBV7-2, the J gene TRBJ1-5; 8 nucleotides line up with TRBD1. V shed 5 bases, J shed 2 bases, and the junction held 8 bases outside the gene matches. This CDR3 contains 16 residues. Germline assignment: CDR1 SGHTA and CDR2 FQGNSA.

V usage is TRBV6-6 and J usage is TRBJ2-7, with 8 nucleotides matching TRBD1. The CDR3 contains 14 residues. The germline gives CDR1 MNHNY, CDR2 SVGAGI (reference sequence). Unmatched junction bases numbered 1, after V lost 0 bases and J lost 3 bases. CDR3 nucleotides: TGTGCCAGCAGTTACTCGGGACAGGTCTACGAGCAGTACTTC. Residues: CASSYSGQVYEQYF.

This clone was counted a few times. The chain recombines TRBV27 with TRBJ2-2; the D is unclear. Trimming took 5 bases from V and 5 from J, leaving 6 bases between them. The CDR3 is made up of 12 amino acids. Germline-derived CDR1 and CDR2 are MNHEY and SMNVEV (reference sequence). The CDR3 bases are TGTGCCAGCAGTCAACCGACCGGGGAGCTGTTTTTT. This translates into CASSQPTGELFF.

V usage is TRBV7-2 and J usage is TRBJ2-7; 8 nucleotides align to TRBD2. The CDR3 has 15 amino acids. Germline V CDR1 and CDR2: SGHTA, FQGNSA. Trimming cost V 1 base and J 4 bases; bases outside gene matches: 6. CDR3 amino acids: CASSLEGLASYEQYF. CDR3 nucleotides: TGTGCCAGCAGCTTAGAAGGACTAGCTTCTTACGAGCAGTACTTC.

V and J are TRBV7-9 and TRBJ1-2; 7 nucleotides match TRBD1. Germline CDR1 and CDR2: SEHNR and FQNEAQ (reference sequence). The CDR3 is made up of 16 amino acids. Germline trimming cut 3 bases from V and 0 bases from J; bases unmatched to any gene: 7. In DNA form, the CDR3 reads TGTGCCAGCAGCTTGGACAGGAACCCCCCTAACTATGGCTACACCTTC. As protein: CASSLDRNPPNYGYTF.